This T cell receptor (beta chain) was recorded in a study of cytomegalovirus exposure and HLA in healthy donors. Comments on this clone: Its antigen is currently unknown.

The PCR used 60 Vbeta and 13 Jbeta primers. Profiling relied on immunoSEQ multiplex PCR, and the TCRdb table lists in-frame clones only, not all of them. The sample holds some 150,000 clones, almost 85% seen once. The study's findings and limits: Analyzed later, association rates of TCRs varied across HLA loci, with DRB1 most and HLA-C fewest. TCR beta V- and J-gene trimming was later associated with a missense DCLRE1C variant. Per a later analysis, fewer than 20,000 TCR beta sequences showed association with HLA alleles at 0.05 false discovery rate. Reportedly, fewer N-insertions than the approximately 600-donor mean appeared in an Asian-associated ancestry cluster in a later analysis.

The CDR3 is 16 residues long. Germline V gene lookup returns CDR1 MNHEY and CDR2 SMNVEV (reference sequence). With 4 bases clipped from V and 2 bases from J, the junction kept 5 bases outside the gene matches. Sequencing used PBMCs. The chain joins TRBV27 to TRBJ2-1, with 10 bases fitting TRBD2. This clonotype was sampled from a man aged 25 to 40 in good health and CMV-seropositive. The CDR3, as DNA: TGTGCCAGCAGTTCGGGACTAGCGCCGGCCTACAATGAGCAGTTCTTC. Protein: CASSSGLAPAYNEQFF.